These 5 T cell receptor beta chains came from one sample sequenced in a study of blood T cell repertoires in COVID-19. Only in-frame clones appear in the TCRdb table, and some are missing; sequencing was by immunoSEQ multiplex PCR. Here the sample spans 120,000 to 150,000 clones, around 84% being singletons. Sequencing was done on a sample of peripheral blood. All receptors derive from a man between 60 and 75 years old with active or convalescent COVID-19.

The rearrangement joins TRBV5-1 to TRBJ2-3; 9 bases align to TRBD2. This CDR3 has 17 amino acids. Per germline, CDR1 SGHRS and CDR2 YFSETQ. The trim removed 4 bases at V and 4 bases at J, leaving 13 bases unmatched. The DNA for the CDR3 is TGCGCCAGCAGCATGGCAGGGACTAGCCTTTTGCCAGATACGCAGTATTTT. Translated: CASSMAGTSLLPDTQYF.

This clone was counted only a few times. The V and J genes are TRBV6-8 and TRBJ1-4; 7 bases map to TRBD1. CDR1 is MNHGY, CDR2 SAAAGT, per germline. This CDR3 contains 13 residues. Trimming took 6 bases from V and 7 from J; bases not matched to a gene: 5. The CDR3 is CASRAGGSEKLFF. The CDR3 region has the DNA TGTGCCAGCAGAGCAGGGGGTTCTGAAAAACTGTTTTTT.

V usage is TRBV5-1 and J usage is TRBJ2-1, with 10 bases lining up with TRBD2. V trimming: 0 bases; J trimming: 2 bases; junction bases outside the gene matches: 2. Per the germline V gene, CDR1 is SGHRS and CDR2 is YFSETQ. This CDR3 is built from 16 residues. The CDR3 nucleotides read TGCGCCAGCAGCTTGGGAGGGACTAGCGCCTACAATGAGCAGTTCTTC. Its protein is CASSLGGTSAYNEQFF.

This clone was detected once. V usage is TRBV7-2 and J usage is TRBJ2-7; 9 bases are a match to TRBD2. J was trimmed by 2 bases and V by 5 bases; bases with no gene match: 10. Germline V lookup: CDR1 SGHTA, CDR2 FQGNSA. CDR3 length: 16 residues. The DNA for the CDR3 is TGTGCCAGCAGCCACACCGGGACTAGCCGTCCCTACGAGCAGTACTTC. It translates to CASSHTGTSRPYEQYF.

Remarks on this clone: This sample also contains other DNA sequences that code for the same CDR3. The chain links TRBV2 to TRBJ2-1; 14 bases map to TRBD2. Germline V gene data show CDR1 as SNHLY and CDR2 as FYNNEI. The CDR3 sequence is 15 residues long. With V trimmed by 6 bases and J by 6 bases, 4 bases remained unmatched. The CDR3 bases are TGTGCCAGCAGCCCGGGACTAGCGGGGGTCAATGAGCAGTTCTTC. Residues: CASSPGLAGVNEQFF.